The 15 T cell receptor beta chains presented below share a single source sample, sequenced in a study of OX40 agonist ivuxolimab in advanced cancers. Generated by immunoSEQ multiplex PCR, the TCRdb table keeps only in-frame clones and is missing some. The sample records more than 75,000 clones, about 88% being singletons. The sequencing here drew on CD4+ or CD8+ T cells sorted from blood, taken in a trial of the OX40 agonist ivuxolimab. Receptors were obtained from an adult with an advanced solid tumor such as melanoma, head and neck, liver or kidney cancer.

This clone was observed a single time. The chain's CDR3 is CASQTGGEDQPQHF. CDR3 nucleotide sequence: TGTGCCAGCCAAACAGGGGGCGAGGATCAGCCCCAGCATTTT. V gene TRBV19 combines with J gene TRBJ1-5, with 9 bases fitting TRBD1. This CDR3 is built from 14 residues. V dropped 9 bases and J dropped 5; count of bases not matched to a gene: 8. The germline gives CDR1 LNHDA, CDR2 SQIVND (reference sequence).

The chain has TRBV5-6 and TRBJ2-3, with 7 positions matching TRBD1. V gave up 4 bases and J gave up 3 bases; unmatched junction bases: 2. Germline lookup yields CDR1 SGHDT and CDR2 YYEEEE. This CDR3 comprises 13 residues. CDR3 protein: CASSRTGTDTQYF. As DNA, the CDR3 is TGTGCCAGCAGCCGGACAGGAACAGATACGCAGTATTTT.

The J gene is TRBJ2-3, the V gene TRBV2; the match to TRBD2 covers 7 bases. V lost 6 bases, J lost 0 bases, and 12 bases stayed unmatched. The CDR3 is 17 amino acids. Germline lookup yields CDR1 SNHLY and CDR2 FYNNEI. As DNA, the CDR3 is TGTGCCAGCAGCCGTCTGGGGAGCGGGGCAAGCACAGATACGCAGTATTTT. Protein product: CASSRLGSGASTDTQYF.

This sequence joins TRBV19 and TRBJ2-4, with D perhaps TRBD1 (7 bases). The CDR3 runs 19 residues. CDR1 is LNHDA, CDR2 SQIVND, per germline (reference sequence). V was clipped by 2 bases and J by 3 bases, with 23 bases between them. DNA for the CDR3: TGTGCCAGTAGTATATTGGGCCAGGGGGGATATAGTGGCAAAAACATTCAGTACTTC. Protein product: CASSILGQGGYSGKNIQYF.

V gene TRBV11-2 combines with J gene TRBJ2-7, with D possibly being TRBD2 (5 bases). The germline gives CDR1 SGHAT, CDR2 FQNNGV. The CDR3 runs to 12 residues. V was clipped by 5 bases and J by 4 bases, with 9 bases between them. The CDR3 nucleotides are TGTGCCAGCAGCGGGAGATCGTACGAGCAGTACTTC. It yields the protein CASSGRSYEQYF.

The rearrangement joins TRBV11-1 to TRBJ2-3; D possibly corresponds to TRBD1 (5 bases). V was pared by 5 bases and J by 5 bases, with 8 bases between. CDR3 size: 12 residues. CDR1 and CDR2 (germline): SGHAT, FQDESV (reference sequence). CDR3 loop: CASSQGVDTQYF. In DNA form, the CDR3 reads TGTGCCAGCAGCCAAGGGGTAGATACGCAGTATTTT.

The chain employs TRBV18 and TRBJ2-5; D gene ambiguous. The CDR3 covers 13 residues. Germline CDR1 and CDR2: KGHSH and LQKENI. Trimming took off 3 bases at V and 0 bases at J, with 5 bases between the two ends. CDR3 sequence: CASSPWDQETQYF. DNA for the CDR3: TGTGCCAGCTCACCGTGGGACCAAGAGACCCAGTACTTC.

The V and J genes are TRBV4-2 and TRBJ1-1; a possible D gene is TRBD1 (6 bases). V shed 0 bases and J shed 1 base, with 9 bases lying between them. The CDR3 contains 15 residues. CDR1 and CDR2 from the germline V gene are LGHNA and YNFKEQ. The CDR3 DNA reads as TGTGCCAGCAGCCAAGAAAGGGGGGGGAACACTGAAGCTTTCTTT. This translates into CASSQERGGNTEAFF.

The V call is TRBV2, the J call TRBJ1-1; the D is unclear. Germline V CDR1 and CDR2: SNHLY, FYNNEI. The CDR3 is made up of 14 amino acids. Trimming left V 6 bases short and J 8 bases short, with 19 bases between. As DNA, the CDR3 is TGTGCCAGCAGCGCGGGTTCGTATGCCGCCGAAGCTTTCTTT. Protein product: CASSAGSYAAEAFF. The whole variable domain, filled in from reference TRBV2 and TRBJ1-1, reads EPEVTQTPSHQVTQMGQEVILRCVPISNHLYFYWYRQILGQKVEFLVSFYNNEISEKSEIFDDQFSVERPDGSNFTLKIRSTKLEDSAMYFCASSAGSYAAEAFFGQGTRLTVV.

V and J are TRBV5-1 and TRBJ2-1, with 11 bases that match TRBD2. V lost 4 bases and J lost 6; bases outside the gene matches: 6. The CDR3 loop spans 15 amino acids. CDR1 and CDR2 from the germline V gene are SGHRS and YFSETQ. The CDR3 DNA reads as TGCGCCAGCAGCGGGCTAGCGGGAGGATCCAATGAGCAGTTCTTC. Its protein is CASSGLAGGSNEQFF.

The chain uses TRBV7-9 and TRBJ2-5, with 8 bases fitting TRBD2. V was pared by 1 base and J by 5 bases, with 3 bases of the junction left unmatched. This CDR3 has 14 residues. CDR1 is SEHNR and CDR2 is FQNEAQ in the germline V gene (reference sequence). Written as DNA, the CDR3 is TGTGCCAGCAGCTTAGGGACTAGCAGCGAGACCCAGTACTTC. This codes for CASSLGTSSETQYF.

The rearrangement uses TRBV12-5 and TRBJ2-7, with 9 bases lining up with TRBD1. V trimming: 4 bases; J trimming: 2 bases; junction bases outside the gene matches: 3. This CDR3 comprises 14 residues. CDR1 and CDR2 (germline): LGHNT, FRNRAP. The CDR3 nucleotides read TGTGCTAGTGGTTCAGGGACAGGGACCTACGAGCAGTACTTC. It codes for CASGSGTGTYEQYF.

The V and J genes are TRBV7-8 and TRBJ2-7; a possible D gene is TRBD2 (6 bases). Germline loops: CDR1 SGHVS, CDR2 FQNEAQ. The V gene lost 1 base and the J gene lost 1 base, with 11 bases spanning the gap. The CDR3 sequence is 15 residues long. The CDR3 DNA reads TGTGCCAGCAGCTTAGTCCCGGGAGAGTCCTACGAGCAGTACTTC. This translates into CASSLVPGESYEQYF.

The gene calls are TRBV9 and TRBJ2-1; 10 nucleotides match TRBD2. This CDR3 has 14 amino acids. Trimming removed 7 bases from V and 7 bases from J; junction bases left unmatched: 8. From germline, CDR1 is SGDLS and CDR2 YYNGEE. The CDR3 coding sequence is TGTGCCAGCGCTCCTAGCGGGAGTAGTAATGAGCAGTTCTTC. Translating gives CASAPSGSSNEQFF. Supplemented by reference TRBV9 and TRBJ2-1, the full variable domain reads DSGVTQTPKHLITATGQRVTLRCSPRSGDLSVYWYQQSLDQGLQFLIQYYNGEERAKGNILERFSAQQFPDLHSELNLSSLELGDSALYFCASAPSGSSNEQFFGPGTRLTVL.

This clone has a single count. The chain combines TRBV21-1 with TRBJ2-3; the table's D call TRBD1 went unverified against the DNA. TRBV21-1 is noted as a pseudogene. This CDR3 has 17 amino acids. CDR3 nucleotides: TGTGCCAGCAGCAAAGTAAGGGACAGGGCTCGCACAGATACGCAGTATTTT. Amino acid sequence: CASSKVRDRARTDTQYF.